The source of this T cell receptor (beta chain) is a study of T cell repertoires in cytomegalovirus infection. Across the whole study: Public TCR beta signatures provided an indication of both CMV infection and a matching HLA type. Findings and caveats of the study: Individuals carrying CMV plus the relevant HLA were identified by cumulative frequency of public TCR beta families. Ex vivo responses were dominated by HLA-C-restricted CMV-specific TCR beta clonotypes.

This clonotype was seen ten or more times. What it binds is not known. One entry per CDR3 protein results from TCRdb running MiXCR on the reads. This sample yields under 150,000 distinct CDR3 sequences, of which 7% to 10% are seen a single time; roughly a tenth belongs to the top ten. Germline loops: CDR1 SEHNR, CDR2 FQNEAQ (reference sequence). V lost 2 bases and J 4 bases, leaving 8 bases between the germline ends. CDR3 length equals 14 residues. The receptor was isolated from a human donor in good health (CMV status not recorded). Some clones in this sample may be carry-over from other donors' samples. Sequenced: PBMCs. V usage is TRBV7-9 and J usage is TRBJ2-2; D ambiguous. The CDR3, as DNA: TGTGCCAGCAGCTTAACAGTCCCCACCGGGGAGCTGTTTTTT. Protein sequence: CASSLTVPTGELFF.